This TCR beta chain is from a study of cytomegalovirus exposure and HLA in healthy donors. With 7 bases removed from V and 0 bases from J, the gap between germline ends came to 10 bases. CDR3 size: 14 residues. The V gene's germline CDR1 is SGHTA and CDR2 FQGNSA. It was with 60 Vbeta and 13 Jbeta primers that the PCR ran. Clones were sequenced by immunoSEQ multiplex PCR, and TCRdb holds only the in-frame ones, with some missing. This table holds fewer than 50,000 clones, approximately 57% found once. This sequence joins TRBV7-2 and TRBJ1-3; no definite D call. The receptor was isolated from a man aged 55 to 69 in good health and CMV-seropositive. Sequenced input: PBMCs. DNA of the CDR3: TGTGCCAGCACCACATTCTCCTCTGGAAACACCATATATTTT. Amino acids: CASTTFSSGNTIYF.